One sample yielded the 28 T cell receptor beta chains listed below, sequenced in a study of graft-versus-host responses after intestinal transplantation (dated by TCRdb to 2020 to 2023). Their antigens are not known. The library was produced with the immunoSEQ multiplex PCR assay. What TCRdb holds here is the immuneACCESS table cut down to in-frame rearrangements. Part of the clones is not present; checked against another copy, under half of the missing clones reflect an unresolved V gene, and the others are unexplained. The sample table holds about 120,000 clones, of which 90% to 95% were seen once. The ten top clones hold roughly 0.12% of the sample. In light of the paper, this sample's time point label describes: cells obtained before transplantation from donor or recipient. The sample in question was unstimulated CD4+ T cells sorted from spleen or lymph node cells, obtained before intestinal transplant. Every receptor here comes from a human donor who received an intestinal transplant.

V is TRBV19 and J is TRBJ1-2; D might be TRBD1 (6 bases). Germline-derived CDR1 and CDR2 are LNHDA and SQIVND (reference sequence). The V gene lost 6 bases and the J gene lost 2 bases, with 10 bases spanning the gap. CDR3 size: 13 residues. For the CDR3, the DNA is TGTGCCAGTAGCCGGAGGGGGAACTATGGCTACACCTTC. It yields the protein CASSRRGNYGYTF.

The chain carries TRBV12-5 and TRBJ1-5; D gene ambiguous. The CDR3 has 14 residues. Germline-derived CDR1 and CDR2 are LGHNT and FRNRAP. Trimming shortened V by 7 bases and J by 3 bases, and 13 bases separated the two germline ends. CDR3 sequence: CASALDGVNQPQHF. The CDR3 region has the DNA TGTGCTAGTGCCCTGGACGGAGTCAATCAGCCCCAGCATTTT.

The genes are TRBV30 and TRBJ2-3; a possible D gene is TRBD2 (5 bases). Germline V gives CDR1 GTSNPN, CDR2 SVGIG (reference sequence). The CDR3 contains 13 residues. The V gene lost 1 base and the J gene lost 6 bases, with 11 bases spanning the gap. DNA of the CDR3: TGTGCCTGGAGTGGGGAGACTGCCGATACGCAGTATTTT. It is translated as CAWSGETADTQYF. Combining the CDR3 with reference TRBV30 and TRBJ2-3 gives the whole variable domain SQTIHQWPATLVQPVGSPLSLECTVEGTSNPNLYWYRQAAGRGLQLLFYSVGIGQISSEVPQNLSASRPQDRQFILSSKKLLLSDSGFYLCAWSGETADTQYFGPGTRLTVL.

The chain couples TRBV6-5 to TRBJ1-5; no reliable D call. The CDR3 is made up of 15 amino acids. From germline, CDR1 is MNHEY and CDR2 SVGAGI. The V end was cut by 6 bases, the J end by 9 bases, with 21 bases between. This CDR3 is CASSPDTVWQWPQHF. The CDR3 DNA reads as TGTGCCAGCAGCCCCGACACAGTCTGGCAATGGCCCCAGCATTTT.

This chain joins TRBV6-1 and TRBJ2-5; unclear D gene. V lost 2 bases and J lost 1, with 26 bases in between. The CDR3 sequence is 20 residues long. Germline-derived CDR1 and CDR2 are MNHNS and SASEGT. CDR3 sequence reads: CASSETLVSLLYQGQETQYF. CDR3 nucleotide sequence: TGTGCCAGCAGTGAAACCCTGGTCAGCCTACTGTACCAAGGCCAAGAGACCCAGTACTTC.

The chain combines TRBV11-1 with TRBJ2-1, with D tentatively TRBD2 (6 bases). The V and J ends lost 4 bases and 4 bases respectively, with 14 bases between them. The CDR3 consists of 15 residues. Germline CDR1 SGHAT, CDR2 FQDESV (reference sequence). DNA for the CDR3: TGTGCCAGCAGCTCCCAATGGGGACTTTACAATGAGCAGTTCTTC. Amino acid sequence: CASSSQWGLYNEQFF.

The chain joins TRBV6-5 to TRBJ2-1; TRBD1 is a possible D gene (6 bases). V lost 6 bases and J 5 bases, leaving 17 bases between the germline ends. Looked up from germline, CDR1 is MNHEY and CDR2 is SVGAGI. The CDR3 covers 15 residues. Here the CDR3 DNA reads TGTGCCAGCAGGTCGGGTCAGGGGTGGGACAATGAGCAGTTCTTC. Translated: CASRSGQGWDNEQFF.

In nucleotides, the CDR3 is TGTGCCAGCAGTTACTCAGGGGGCATCGCCTACGAGCAGTACTTC. Translated, it gives CASSYSGGIAYEQYF. The V and J genes are TRBV6-5 and TRBJ2-7; 7 bases fit TRBD1. Germline CDR1 is MNHEY and CDR2 is SVGAGI. The CDR3 totals 15 residues. Losses at the gene ends were 0 bases for V and 2 bases for J; bases not matched to a gene: 4.

J is TRBJ2-7 and V is TRBV6-1, with D unclear. With 2 bases removed from V and 9 bases from J, the gap between germline ends came to 14 bases. Germline-derived CDR1 and CDR2 are MNHNS and SASEGT. CDR3 size: 13 residues. The CDR3 sequence is CASSETSLLGQYF. Written as DNA, the CDR3 is TGTGCCAGCAGTGAAACAAGCCTCCTTGGGCAGTACTTC.

The DNA of the CDR3 is TGTGCCAGCAGCAAAGCGCGTTTTAGCGGAGGACAGGAAGCTTTCTTT. Translated, it gives CASSKARFSGGQEAFF. The V and J genes are TRBV21-1 and TRBJ1-1. TRBV21-1 is marked as a pseudogene. The CDR3 is made up of 16 amino acids.

The chain recombines TRBV7-9 with TRBJ1-5; TRBD1 aligns across 8 bases. V gave up 5 bases and J gave up 5 bases; unmatched junction bases: 20. The germline V gene has CDR1 SEHNR and CDR2 FQNEAQ (reference sequence). This CDR3 is 19 amino acids long. CDR3 protein: CASSPGTHRGRLVDQPQHF. The CDR3 DNA is TGTGCCAGCAGCCCCGGGACACACAGGGGGAGGCTGGTAGATCAGCCCCAGCATTTT.

The rearrangement uses TRBV10-3 and TRBJ2-1; 14 bases are shared with TRBD2. Germline CDR1 reads ENHRY; CDR2 reads SYGVKD. The CDR3 has 16 residues. Trimming removed 4 bases from V and 4 bases from J; junction bases left unmatched: 3. The CDR3 sequence is CAISGRLAGGYNEQFF. As DNA, the CDR3 is TGTGCCATCAGTGGGCGACTAGCGGGGGGGTACAATGAGCAGTTCTTC.

The chain combines TRBV10-3 with TRBJ2-5; 13 nucleotides match TRBD2. Trimming removed 3 bases from V and 1 base from J; junction bases left unmatched: 5. The CDR3 loop spans 17 amino acids. Germline values: CDR1 ENHRY, CDR2 SYGVKD. The CDR3 loop reads CAISELGLAGPQETQYF. In DNA form, the CDR3 reads TGTGCCATCAGTGAATTGGGACTAGCGGGGCCCCAAGAGACCCAGTACTTC.

This rearrangement joins TRBV18 to TRBJ2-1; a weak D match, TRBD1 (6 bases). Germline values: CDR1 KGHSH, CDR2 LQKENI. The V end lost 6 bases, the J end lost 8 bases, and 14 bases lay between the germline ends. The CDR3 length is 13 residues. The CDR3 here is CASSPTGPDEQFF. DNA for the CDR3: TGTGCCAGCTCTCCCACAGGGCCGGATGAGCAGTTCTTC.

The CDR3 reads CASSPRTNYNEQFF. CDR3 DNA sequence: TGTGCCAGCAGCCCCCGGACTAATTACAATGAGCAGTTCTTC. The chain couples TRBV9 to TRBJ2-1, with a tentative D call TRBD2 (6 bases). CDR3 length: 14 amino acids. V was cut by 4 bases and J by 4 bases, with 12 bases left in between. The V gene's germline CDR1 is SGDLS and CDR2 YYNGEE.

The rearrangement links TRBV27 to TRBJ2-7; a weak D match, TRBD2 (5 bases). Between the trimmed V and J ends, which lost 7 bases and 3 bases, there was a span of 10 bases. The germline V gene encodes CDR1 MNHEY and CDR2 SMNVEV (reference sequence). The CDR3 is made up of 12 amino acids. CDR3 nucleotide sequence: TGTGCCAGCACCTCAGCGGACTACGAGCAGTACTTC. This sequence encodes CASTSADYEQYF.

The V call is TRBV5-4, the J call TRBJ2-7; tentative D call: TRBD2 (6 bases). Germline values: CDR1 SGHNT, CDR2 YYREEE (reference sequence). The CDR3 covers 14 residues. V lost 2 bases, J lost 2 bases, and 11 bases lay in between. The CDR3 here is CASSLAGLPYEQYF. DNA for the CDR3: TGTGCCAGCAGCTTAGCGGGCCTACCCTACGAGCAGTACTTC.

J is TRBJ2-7 and V is TRBV7-2; D gene uncertain. This CDR3 contains 12 residues. The ends were cut back, 3 bases at V and 4 bases at J, with 7 bases in the middle. Per the germline V gene, CDR1 is SGHTA and CDR2 is FQGNSA. The DNA of the CDR3 is TGTGCCAGCAGCTTTCGAGGATACGAGCAGTACTTC. It is translated as CASSFRGYEQYF.

The chain joins TRBV5-1 to TRBJ2-2; D is uncertain. This CDR3 has 13 amino acids. Germline lookup yields CDR1 SGHRS and CDR2 YFSETQ. The V gene lost 1 base and the J gene lost 5 bases, with 6 bases spanning the gap. CDR3 in amino acids: CASSLKSTGELFF. The CDR3 coding sequence is TGCGCCAGCAGCTTGAAAAGTACCGGGGAGCTGTTTTTT.

The chain is built from TRBV29-1 and TRBJ2-3; D possibly corresponds to TRBD1 (5 bases). The CDR3 is made up of 15 amino acids. V was trimmed by 0 bases and J by 4 bases, leaving 14 bases between them. The germline V gene has CDR1 SQVTM and CDR2 ANQGSEA. For the CDR3, the DNA is TGCAGCGTTGAAGATTCCGGCCTCAGGGCAGATACGCAGTATTTT. This encodes CSVEDSGLRADTQYF.

V and J are TRBV5-1 and TRBJ2-7; 12 positions match TRBD1. Germline values: CDR1 SGHRS, CDR2 YFSETQ. After removal of 3 bases from V and 5 bases from J, the junction contained 6 bases not matched to a gene. The CDR3 loop spans 15 amino acids. The CDR3 nucleotides read TGCGCCAGCAGCTCACCGGGACAGGGGGCCCACGAGCAGTACTTC. As protein: CASSSPGQGAHEQYF.

The chain employs TRBV11-2 and TRBJ2-7; TRBD1 is a possible D gene (5 bases). This CDR3 has 13 amino acids. Germline CDR1 is SGHAT and CDR2 is FQNNGV. V gave up 2 bases and J gave up 5 bases, with 10 bases separating them. The CDR3 DNA follows: TGTGCCAGCAGCTTATCGTTAGGGGACGAGCAGTACTTC. Protein sequence: CASSLSLGDEQYF.

This rearrangement joins TRBV28 to TRBJ1-2; no clear D gene. Trimming removed 3 bases from V and 7 bases from J, with 15 bases in between. The CDR3 consists of 14 residues. Germline values: CDR1 MDHEN, CDR2 SYDVKM. The CDR3 here is CASSFNPRVSGYTF. The CDR3 nucleotides read TGTGCCAGCAGTTTTAATCCGAGGGTTAGTGGCTACACCTTC.

J is TRBJ1-4 and V is TRBV2; 7 nucleotides match TRBD1. The CDR3 has 14 amino acids. Germline-derived CDR1 and CDR2 are SNHLY and FYNNEI. J gave up 5 bases and V 5 bases, and 5 bases lay outside the gene matches. This chain's CDR3 is CASSPGTENEKLFF. CDR3 coding DNA: TGTGCCAGCAGTCCCGGGACAGAAAATGAAAAACTGTTTTTT.

The chain uses TRBV6-5 and TRBJ1-1; TRBD1 matches 8 bases. The CDR3 consists of 13 residues. V shed 10 bases, J shed 10 bases, and the junction held 14 bases outside the gene matches. The V gene's germline CDR1 is MNHEY and CDR2 SVGAGI. This chain's CDR3 is CATSGQGLGVAFF. In DNA form, the CDR3 reads TGTGCCACGTCCGGACAGGGCTTGGGGGTAGCTTTCTTT.

This sequence joins TRBV6-1 and TRBJ1-5; D ambiguous. Germline CDR1 is MNHNS and CDR2 is SASEGT. Trimming stripped 1 base from V and 7 bases from J, with 17 bases between. The CDR3 runs 16 residues. In DNA form, the CDR3 reads TGTGCCAGCAGTGAAGGAATGACTGCTCTTCCCCAGCCCCAGCATTTT. The encoded protein is CASSEGMTALPQPQHF.

A note on this clone: A junction end diverges from the germline sequence, so it may reflect a read error. The J gene is TRBJ2-5, the V gene TRBV5-1, with D maybe TRBD2 (7 bases). CDR1 SGHRS and CDR2 YFSETQ come from the germline V gene. This CDR3 region has 15 residues. Here the CDR3 DNA reads TGCGCCGGCAGCTCTAGGGGGGGGTGGCAAGAGACCCAGTACTTC. Protein: CAGSSRGGWQETQYF. Full variable domain (remainder filled in from reference TRBV5-1 and TRBJ2-5): KAGVTQTPRYLIKTRGQQVTLSCSPISGHRSVSWYQQTPGQGLQFLFEYFSETQRNKGNFPGRFSGRQFSNSRSEMNVSTLELGDSALYLCAGSSRGGWQETQYFGPGTRLLVL.

The chain joins TRBV28 to TRBJ2-2, with 9 positions matching TRBD1. The trim removed 4 bases at V and 6 bases at J, leaving 0 bases unmatched. The germline V gene encodes CDR1 MDHEN and CDR2 SYDVKM. The CDR3 runs 13 residues. The CDR3 bases are TGTGCCAGCAGTTGGGACAGGGCCGGGGAGCTGTTTTTT. Protein sequence: CASSWDRAGELFF.